This T cell receptor (beta chain) was observed in a study of regulatory T cells in long-lasting Graves disease. Overall study: Over 5 years of antithyroid drugs with positive TSH receptor antibodies was taken to mean persistent Graves' disease.

HTBI primers from iRepertoire and Arm-PCR of CDR3 regions yielded the TCR beta libraries. TCRdb ran MiXCR on the multiplex PCR reads and lists one entry per CDR3 protein. This table holds 400,000 to 450,000 distinct CDR3 sequences, 23% found once. The CDR3 is 16 amino acids. Trimming stripped 6 bases from V and 2 bases from J, with 20 bases between. Germline V gives CDR1 LNHDA, CDR2 SQIVND (reference sequence). Time point in this sample: persistent/refractory GD, antithyroid drugs over 5 years with positive TRAb. PBMCs were the source of the RNA used for TCR sequencing. The source of this sequence is a female donor with Graves disease. The material was peripheral blood mononuclear cells (PBMCs), obtained when the disease was refractory, from a patient treated with antithyroid drugs. The chain is built from TRBV19 and TRBJ2-7, with D maybe TRBD2 (5 bases). The CDR3 nucleotides read TGTGCCAGTAGCGTGATCGGACTCTCCGCCACCTACGAGCAGTACTTC. The encoded protein is CASSVIGLSATYEQYF.